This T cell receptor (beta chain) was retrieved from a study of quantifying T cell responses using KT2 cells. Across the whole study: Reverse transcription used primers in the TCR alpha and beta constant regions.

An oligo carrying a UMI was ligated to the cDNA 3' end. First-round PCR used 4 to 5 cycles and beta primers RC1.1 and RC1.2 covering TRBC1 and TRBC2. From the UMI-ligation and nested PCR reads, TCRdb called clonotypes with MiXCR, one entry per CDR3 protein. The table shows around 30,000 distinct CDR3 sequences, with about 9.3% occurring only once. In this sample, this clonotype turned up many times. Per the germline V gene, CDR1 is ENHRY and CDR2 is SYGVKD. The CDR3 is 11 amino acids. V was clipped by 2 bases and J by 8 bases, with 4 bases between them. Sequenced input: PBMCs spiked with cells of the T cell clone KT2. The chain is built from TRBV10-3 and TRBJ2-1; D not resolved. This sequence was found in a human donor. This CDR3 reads CAISEMDEQFF. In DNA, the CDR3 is TGTGCCATCAGTGAGATGGATGAGCAGTTCTTC.